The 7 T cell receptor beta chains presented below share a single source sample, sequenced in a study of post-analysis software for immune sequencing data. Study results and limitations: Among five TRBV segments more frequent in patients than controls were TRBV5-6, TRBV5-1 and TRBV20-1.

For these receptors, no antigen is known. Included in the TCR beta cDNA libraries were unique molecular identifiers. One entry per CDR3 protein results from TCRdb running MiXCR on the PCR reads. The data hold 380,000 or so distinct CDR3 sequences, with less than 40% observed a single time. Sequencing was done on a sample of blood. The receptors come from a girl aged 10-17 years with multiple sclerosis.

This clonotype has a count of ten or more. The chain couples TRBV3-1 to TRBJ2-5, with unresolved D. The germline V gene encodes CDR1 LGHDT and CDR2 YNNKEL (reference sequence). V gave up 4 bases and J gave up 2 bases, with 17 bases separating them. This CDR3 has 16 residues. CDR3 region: CASSPGYGTSQETQYF. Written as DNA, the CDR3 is TGTGCCAGCAGCCCCGGTTACGGCACATCACAAGAGACCCAGTACTTC.

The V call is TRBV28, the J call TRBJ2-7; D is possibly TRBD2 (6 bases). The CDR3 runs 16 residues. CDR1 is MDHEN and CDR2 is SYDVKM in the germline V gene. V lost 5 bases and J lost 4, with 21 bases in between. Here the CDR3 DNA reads TGTGCCAGCAGTCCCCGGGGGAGGAGAGAGGGTTACGAGCAGTACTTC. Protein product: CASSPRGRREGYEQYF.

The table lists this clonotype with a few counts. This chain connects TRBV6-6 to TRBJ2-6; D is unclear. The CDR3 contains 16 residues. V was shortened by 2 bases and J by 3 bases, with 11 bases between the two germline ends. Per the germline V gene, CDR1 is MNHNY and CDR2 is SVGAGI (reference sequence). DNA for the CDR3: TGTGCCAGCAGTTACCTTGACACACTTGGGGCCAACGTCCTGACTTTC. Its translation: CASSYLDTLGANVLTF.

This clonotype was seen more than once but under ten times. CDR3: CASSLQEIYEQYF. The CDR3, as DNA: TGTGCCAGCAGCTTACAGGAGATCTACGAGCAGTACTTC. The genes are TRBV12-3 or TRBV12-4 and TRBJ2-7, with D possibly being TRBD1 (5 bases). The CDR3 runs 13 residues. Trimming took off 6 bases at V and 3 bases at J, with 12 bases between the two ends.

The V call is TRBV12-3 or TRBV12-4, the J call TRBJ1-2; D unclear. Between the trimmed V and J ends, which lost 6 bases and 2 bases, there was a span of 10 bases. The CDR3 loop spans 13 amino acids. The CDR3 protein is CASSPTVNYGYTF. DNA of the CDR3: TGTGCCAGCAGCCCAACAGTGAACTATGGCTACACCTTC.

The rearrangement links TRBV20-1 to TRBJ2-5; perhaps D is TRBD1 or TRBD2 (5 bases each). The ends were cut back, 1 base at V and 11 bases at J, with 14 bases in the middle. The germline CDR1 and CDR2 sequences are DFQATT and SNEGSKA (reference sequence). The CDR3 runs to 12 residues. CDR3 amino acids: CSARGGVGEQYF. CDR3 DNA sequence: TGCAGTGCTAGAGGAGGTGTAGGGGAGCAGTACTTC.

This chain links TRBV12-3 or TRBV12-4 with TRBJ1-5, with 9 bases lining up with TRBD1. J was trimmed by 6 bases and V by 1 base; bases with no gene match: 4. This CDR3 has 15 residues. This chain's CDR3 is CASSLGTGEAQPQHF. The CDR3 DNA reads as TGTGCCAGCAGTTTAGGGACAGGGGAGGCTCAGCCCCAGCATTTT.